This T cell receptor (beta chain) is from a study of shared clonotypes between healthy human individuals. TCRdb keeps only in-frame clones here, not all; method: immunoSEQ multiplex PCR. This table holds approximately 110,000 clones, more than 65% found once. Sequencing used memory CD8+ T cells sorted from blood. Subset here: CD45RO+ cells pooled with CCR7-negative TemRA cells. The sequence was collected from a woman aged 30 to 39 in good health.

The CDR3 reads CASSYSGEANEQFF. DNA for the CDR3: TGTGCCAGCAGTTACTCGGGAGAAGCCAATGAGCAGTTCTTC. The chain is built from TRBV6-5 and TRBJ2-1, with D possibly being TRBD2 (5 bases). The CDR3 consists of 14 residues. Trimming took 0 bases from V and 6 from J, leaving 9 bases between them. Germline V gene lookup returns CDR1 MNHEY and CDR2 SVGAGI.